The clone carrying this T cell receptor beta chain was picked up many times. Antigen unknown. The data derive from a study of response to subunit inactivated influenza vaccine. Study results and caveats: Authors suggested few new T cells are recruited by each seasonal influenza vaccination.

V was pared by 4 bases and J by 4 bases, with 3 bases of the junction left unmatched. The CDR3 runs 14 residues. Germline CDR1 and CDR2: SGHRS and YFSETQ. TCRdb fed the RT-PCR reads into MiXCR, producing one record per CDR3 protein. The data contain approximately 570,000 distinct CDR3 sequences, 6.5% to 8% of them singletons. The sequence derives from a man aged 50-75 years who received an inactivated influenza vaccine. The sequencing here drew on PBMCs from blood, taken around 2 years after vaccination. The rearrangement joins TRBV5-1 to TRBJ1-5, with 9 nucleotides matching TRBD1. The CDR3: CASSAGTGNQPQHF. In nucleotides, the CDR3 is TGCGCCAGCAGCGCCGGGACAGGGAATCAGCCCCAGCATTTT.